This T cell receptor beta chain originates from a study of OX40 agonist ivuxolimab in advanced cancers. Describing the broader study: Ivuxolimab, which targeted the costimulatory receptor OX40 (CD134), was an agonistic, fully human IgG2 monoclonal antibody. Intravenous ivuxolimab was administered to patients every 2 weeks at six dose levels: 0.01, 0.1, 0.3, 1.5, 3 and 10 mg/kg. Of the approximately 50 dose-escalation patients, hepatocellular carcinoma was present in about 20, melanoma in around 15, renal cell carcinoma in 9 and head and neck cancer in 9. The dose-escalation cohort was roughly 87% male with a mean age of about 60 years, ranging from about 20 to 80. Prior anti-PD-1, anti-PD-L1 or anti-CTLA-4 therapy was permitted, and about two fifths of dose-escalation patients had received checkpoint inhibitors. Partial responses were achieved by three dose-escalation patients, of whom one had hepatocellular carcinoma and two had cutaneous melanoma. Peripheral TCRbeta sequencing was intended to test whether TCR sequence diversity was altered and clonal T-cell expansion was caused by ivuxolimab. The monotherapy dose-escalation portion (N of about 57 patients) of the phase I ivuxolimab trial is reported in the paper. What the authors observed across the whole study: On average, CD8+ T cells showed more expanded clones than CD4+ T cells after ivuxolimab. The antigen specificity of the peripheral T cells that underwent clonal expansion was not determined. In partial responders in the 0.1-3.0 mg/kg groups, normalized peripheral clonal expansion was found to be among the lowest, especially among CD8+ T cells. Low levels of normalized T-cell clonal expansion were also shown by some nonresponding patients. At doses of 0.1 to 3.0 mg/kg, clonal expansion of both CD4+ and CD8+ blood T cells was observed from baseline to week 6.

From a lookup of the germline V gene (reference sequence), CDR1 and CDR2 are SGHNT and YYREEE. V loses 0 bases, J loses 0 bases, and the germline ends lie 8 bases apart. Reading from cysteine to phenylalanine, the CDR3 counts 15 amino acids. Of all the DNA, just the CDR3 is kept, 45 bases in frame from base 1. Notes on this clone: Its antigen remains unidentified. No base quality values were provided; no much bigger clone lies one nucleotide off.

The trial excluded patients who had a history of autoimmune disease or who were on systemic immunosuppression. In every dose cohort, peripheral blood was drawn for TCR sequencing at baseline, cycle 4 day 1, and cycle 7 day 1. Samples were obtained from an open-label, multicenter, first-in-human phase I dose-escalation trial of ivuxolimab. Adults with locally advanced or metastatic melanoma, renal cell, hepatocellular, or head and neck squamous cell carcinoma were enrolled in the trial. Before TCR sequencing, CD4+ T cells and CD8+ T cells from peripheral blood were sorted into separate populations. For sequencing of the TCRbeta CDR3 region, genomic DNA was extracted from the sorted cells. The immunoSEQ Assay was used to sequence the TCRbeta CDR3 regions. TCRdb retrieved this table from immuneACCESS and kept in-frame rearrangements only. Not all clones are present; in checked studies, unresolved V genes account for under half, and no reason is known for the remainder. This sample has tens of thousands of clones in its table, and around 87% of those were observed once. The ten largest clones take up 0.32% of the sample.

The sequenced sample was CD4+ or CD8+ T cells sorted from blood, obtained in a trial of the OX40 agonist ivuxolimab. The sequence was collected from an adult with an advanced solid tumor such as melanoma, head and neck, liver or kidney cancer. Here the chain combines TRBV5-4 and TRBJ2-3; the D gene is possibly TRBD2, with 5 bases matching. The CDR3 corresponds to CASSLETSSTDTQYF. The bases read TGTGCCAGCAGCTTGGAAACTAGTAGCACAGATACGCAGTATTTT.